The 7 T cell receptor beta chains in this list originate from one sample, sequenced in a study of blood T cells in healthy people across ages. Using a J-beta primer mix together with a sample-barcoded 5' primer, a second PCR was run for roughly 7 to 11 cycles. TCRdb ran MiXCR on the 5' RACE reads and lists one entry per CDR3 protein. Among hundreds of thousands of distinct CDR3 sequences listed, around 25% were seen once. These same records also appear under a second study, on T cells of mothers and their children.

Sequencing used blood. All receptors come from a boy between 10 and 17 years old in good health.

This clonotype was counted between two and nine times. This chain links TRBV7-2 with TRBJ2-3; 9 nucleotides agree with TRBD2. J gave up 4 bases and V 0 bases, and 5 bases lay outside the gene matches. The length of the CDR3 is 16 residues. Looked up from germline, CDR1 is SGHTA and CDR2 is FQGNSA. The CDR3 loop is CASSLAGLAGPDTQYF. Written as DNA, the CDR3 is TGTGCCAGCAGCTTAGCGGGCCTAGCGGGGCCAGATACGCAGTATTTT.

This clonotype occurred a few times. This chain links TRBV4-3 with TRBJ2-7; 8 bases agree with TRBD1. V was clipped by 2 bases and J by 7 bases; unmatched bases: 10. Germline V CDR1 and CDR2: LGHNA, YSLEER. The CDR3 runs to 15 residues. The CDR3 DNA is TGCGCCAGCAGCCAAAATCAGGGGGCCAAGGGGGAGCAGTACTTC. This encodes CASSQNQGAKGEQYF.

A few counts support this clonotype. The CDR3 reads CASSLASHHLNYEQYF. CDR3 coding DNA: TGTGCCAGCAGCTTAGCGTCGCACCATTTGAACTACGAGCAGTACTTC. The chain carries TRBV7-2 and TRBJ2-7; D ambiguous. V was pared by 0 bases and J by 3 bases, with 15 bases between. The CDR3 length is 16 residues. Germline assignment: CDR1 SGHTA and CDR2 FQGNSA.

The table lists this clonotype with a count of one. Sequence at one end of the junction differs from germline and may be a read error. The chain links TRBV3-1 to TRBJ1-1; D is uncertain. This CDR3 comprises 19 residues. Germline V gene sequence: CDR1 LGHDT, CDR2 YNNKEL (reference sequence). The CDR3 DNA reads as TGTGCCAGCAGCCCGCTTCCCCGGTTGGTGGCTAGTATGCACACTGAAGCTTCCTTT. Encoded protein: CASSPLPRLVASMHTEASF.

This chain links TRBV7-2 with TRBJ2-4; possible D gene TRBD1, 7 bases. The CDR3 extends over 15 amino acids. The germline CDR1 and CDR2 sequences are SGHTA and FQGNSA. The V end lost 1 base, the J end lost 8 bases, and 15 bases lay between the germline ends. The CDR3 protein is CASSLVGGRGDIQYF. CDR3 DNA sequence: TGTGCCAGCAGCTTAGTTGGTGGCAGGGGGGACATTCAGTACTTC. The variable domain in full, with the rest retrieved from reference TRBV7-2 and TRBJ2-4, is GAGVSQSPSNKVTEKGKDVELRCDPISGHTALYWYRQSLGQGLEFLIYFQGNSAPDKSGLPSDRFSAERTGGSVSTLTIQRTQQEDSAVYLCASSLVGGRGDIQYFGAGTRLSVL.

The chain is built from TRBV5-1 and TRBJ2-7; TRBD1 agrees at 11 bases. CDR1 is SGHRS, CDR2 YFSETQ, per germline. V lost 4 bases, J lost 6 bases, and 3 bases stayed unmatched. The CDR3 extends over 13 amino acids. CDR3 bases: TGCGCCAGCAGCATGGGACAGGGGGTCGAGCAGTACTTC. As protein: CASSMGQGVEQYF. Filled out from reference TRBV5-1 and TRBJ2-7, the complete variable domain reads KAGVTQTPRYLIKTRGQQVTLSCSPISGHRSVSWYQQTPGQGLQFLFEYFSETQRNKGNFPGRFSGRQFSNSRSEMNVSTLELGDSALYLCASSMGQGVEQYFGPGTRLTVT.

This rearrangement joins TRBV28 to TRBJ2-1, with TRBD2 matching 9 bases. The CDR3 loop spans 12 amino acids. Germline V gene lookup returns CDR1 MDHEN and CDR2 SYDVKM. With V trimmed by 8 bases and J by 9 bases, 5 bases remained unmatched. CDR3 amino acids: CASGTSIGEQFF. CDR3 nucleotides: TGTGCCAGCGGGACTAGCATCGGTGAGCAGTTCTTC. The whole variable domain, filled in from reference TRBV28 and TRBJ2-1, reads DVKVTQSSRYLVKRTGEKVFLECVQDMDHENMFWYRQDPGLGLRLIYFSYDVKMKEKGDIPEGYSVSREKKERFSLILESASTNQTSMYLCASGTSIGEQFFGPGTRLTVL.